The entry below describes one T cell receptor (beta chain). The antigen is not known. Sequencing was performed with immunoSEQ multiplex PCR; in TCRdb, only in-frame clones are kept and a portion is missing. The table records tens of thousands of clones, roughly 93% of them present only once. Donors were patients with active juvenile idiopathic arthritis. These data belong to a study of circulating and synovial CD4+ cells in juvenile arthritis. Study-level points and caveats: Circulating pathogenic-like lymphocytes shared a substantially higher fraction of CDR3 sequences with synovium than bulk blood. Overlap with synovium rose as more T cells were sequenced.

The sequenced sample consisted of CD4+ T cells from blood. The clonotype was recovered from a human donor with juvenile idiopathic arthritis.

This chain's CDR3 is CASSLQGQNTGELFF. The CDR3 DNA reads as TGTGCCAGCAGCTTACAGGGACAGAACACCGGGGAGCTGTTTTTT. The chain is built from TRBV11-3 and TRBJ2-2; the D gene is possibly TRBD1 (6 bases). Trimming took off 2 bases at V and 1 base at J, with 8 bases between the two ends. Germline loops: CDR1 SGHNT, CDR2 YENEEA. The CDR3 is 15 residues long. Full variable domain (remainder filled in from reference TRBV11-3 and TRBJ2-2): EAGVVQSPRYKIIEKKQPVAFWCNPISGHNTLYWYLQNLGQGPELLIRYENEEAVDDSQLPKDRFSAERLKGVDSTLKIQPAELGDSAVYLCASSLQGQNTGELFFGEGSRLTVL.